A single sample gave rise to the 23 T cell receptor beta chains below, sequenced in a study of T cell responses to AZD1222 COVID-19 vaccine. Using immunoSEQ multiplex PCR, the repertoire was profiled, and TCRdb retains in-frame clones only, with some absent. This sample yields around 140,000 clones, of which more than 85% are seen a single time; 1.5% to 2% belongs to the top ten. Sequences were derived from peripheral blood, sampled 28 days after the second AZD1222 dose. The receptors were sampled from an adult who received the AZD1222 COVID-19 vaccine.

This clone was recorded once. This chain links TRBV1 with TRBJ1-4; TRBD1 is the table's D call, not checked against the DNA. TRBV1 is designated a pseudogene. The CDR3 has 17 amino acids. The CDR3 nucleotides are TGCACCAGCCTCATTCCGGGACAGGGAGCAACTAATGAAAAACTGTTTTTT. Protein product: CTSLIPGQGATNEKLFF.

V usage is TRBV6-6 and J usage is TRBJ2-5, with 8 positions matching TRBD1. CDR3 length equals 13 residues. CDR1 MNHNY and CDR2 SVGAGI come from the germline V gene (reference sequence). Trimming cost V 8 bases and J 5 bases; bases outside gene matches: 7. The CDR3 coding sequence is TGTGCCAGCTGTCCAGGGGGCAGGGAGACCCAGTACTTC. Its translation is CASCPGGRETQYF.

This chain links TRBV5-1 with TRBJ1-6; D is unclear. V shed 2 bases and J shed 9 bases, with 9 bases lying between them. Germline V gene lookup returns CDR1 SGHRS and CDR2 YFSETQ. This CDR3 has 13 residues. The CDR3 sequence is CASSFEGSSPLHF. CDR3 DNA sequence: TGCGCCAGCAGCTTTGAGGGTTCTTCACCCCTCCACTTT.

The chain couples TRBV30 to TRBJ1-1, with D possibly being TRBD1 (5 bases). The length of the CDR3 is 12 residues. Germline V lookup: CDR1 GTSNPN, CDR2 SVGIG (reference sequence). V was trimmed by 0 bases and J by 8 bases, leaving 10 bases between them. In DNA, the CDR3 is TGTGCCTGGAGTGTACCCCCAGGGGAAGCTTTCTTT. Residues: CAWSVPPGEAFF.

V and J are TRBV6-6 and TRBJ2-3, with TRBD2 matching 13 bases. This CDR3 comprises 15 residues. The V and J ends lost 5 bases and 5 bases, in that order; junction bases with no gene match: 4. In germline, CDR1 is MNHNY, CDR2 SVGAGI (reference sequence). CDR3 loop: CASSKGLAGLDTQYF. CDR3 bases: TGTGCCAGCAGTAAGGGACTAGCGGGATTAGATACGCAGTATTTT.

In this sample, this clone turned up once. The V gene is TRBV6-5, the J gene TRBJ1-6; maybe TRBD1 (6 bases). CDR1 is MNHEY, CDR2 SVGAGI, per germline. The CDR3 is made up of 15 amino acids. The ends were cut back, 2 bases at V and 8 bases at J, with 13 bases in the middle. The CDR3 DNA follows: TGTGCCAGCAGTTACAGTAGGACAGCAGATTCACCCCTCCACTTT. Translating gives CASSYSRTADSPLHF.

This clone has only one observation. The chain has TRBV19 and TRBJ1-6; tentatively, D is TRBD1 (6 bases). V was shortened by 3 bases and J by 11 bases, with 14 bases between the two germline ends. The CDR3 is made up of 14 amino acids. Looked up from germline, CDR1 is LNHDA and CDR2 is SQIVND (reference sequence). The CDR3 DNA sequence: TGTGCCAGTAGTATTGGACAGCTGATAGCACCCCTCCACTTT. Translation: CASSIGQLIAPLHF.

CDR3 residues: CASSLDQGTQYF. Here the CDR3 DNA reads TGTGCCAGCAGCCTGGACCAGGGTACGCAGTATTTT. The chain couples TRBV3-1 (or the pseudogene TRBV3-2) to TRBJ2-3, with D possibly TRBD1 on 5 matching bases. From germline, CDR1 is LGHDT and CDR2 YNNKEL (reference sequence). CDR3 length: 12 amino acids. Between the trimmed V and J ends, which lost 4 bases and 8 bases, there was a span of 10 bases.

The chain has TRBV5-1 and TRBJ2-3, with D possibly being TRBD2 (5 bases). V lost 4 bases to trimming and J lost 4 bases, with 13 bases between them. The germline V gene encodes CDR1 SGHRS and CDR2 YFSETQ. CDR3 length equals 14 residues. The CDR3 sequence: CASSVGSGADTQYF. The CDR3 DNA is TGCGCCAGCAGCGTAGGGAGTGGCGCAGATACGCAGTATTTT.

The chain uses TRBV10-3 and TRBJ2-6; a possible D gene is TRBD1 (5 bases). Germline loops: CDR1 ENHRY, CDR2 SYGVKD. The CDR3 is 15 amino acids. Trimming removed 0 bases at V and 2 bases at J, with 5 bases between. CDR3 region: CAISESGPGANVLTF. In DNA, the CDR3 is TGTGCCATCAGTGAGTCGGGGCCTGGGGCCAACGTCCTGACTTTC.

The rearrangement links TRBV12-5 to TRBJ2-6; D ambiguous. Looked up from germline, CDR1 is LGHNT and CDR2 is FRNRAP. The V gene lost 6 bases and the J gene lost 1 base, with 4 bases spanning the gap. The CDR3 loop spans 13 amino acids. CDR3: CASGRSGANVLTF. In DNA, the CDR3 is TGTGCTAGTGGAAGATCTGGGGCCAACGTCCTGACTTTC. Full variable domain (rest looked up from reference TRBV12-5 and TRBJ2-6): DARVTQTPRHKVTEMGQEVTMRCQPILGHNTVFWYRQTMMQGLELLAYFRNRAPLDDSGMPKDRFSAEMPDATLATLKIQPSEPRDSAVYFCASGRSGANVLTFGAGSRLTVL.

V and J are TRBV18 and TRBJ1-3, with 7 bases that match TRBD1. The CDR3 covers 14 residues. Germline V lookup: CDR1 KGHSH, CDR2 LQKENI. The V gene end was trimmed by 5 bases and the J gene end by 2 bases; junction bases not matched to a gene: 3. In DNA form, the CDR3 reads TGTGCCAGCTCATCCGACAGGGCTGGAAACACCATATATTTT. Translation gives CASSSDRAGNTIYF.

The genes are TRBV5-1 and TRBJ2-1; D gene unclear. V lost 3 bases, J lost 8 bases, and 6 bases lay in between. CDR3 length: 11 residues. In germline, CDR1 is SGHRS, CDR2 YFSETQ. The CDR3 coding sequence is TGCGCCAGCAGCTCCGAGTATGAGCAGTTCTTC. This sequence encodes CASSSEYEQFF. Looking up the rest from reference TRBV5-1 and TRBJ2-1 gives the full variable domain: KAGVTQTPRYLIKTRGQQVTLSCSPISGHRSVSWYQQTPGQGLQFLFEYFSETQRNKGNFPGRFSGRQFSNSRSEMNVSTLELGDSALYLCASSSEYEQFFGPGTRLTVL.

CDR3 amino acids: CASSRLDDETQYF. In nucleotides, the CDR3 is TGTGCCAGTAGCCGACTAGACGACGAGACCCAGTACTTC. J is TRBJ2-5 and V is TRBV19; a weak D match, TRBD2 (6 bases). This CDR3 has 13 amino acids. Per germline, CDR1 LNHDA and CDR2 SQIVND (reference sequence). V dropped 6 bases and J dropped 5 bases, with 13 bases sitting between them. Supplemented by reference TRBV19 and TRBJ2-5, the full variable domain reads DGGITQSPKYLFRKEGQNVTLSCEQNLNHDAMYWYRQDPGQGLRLIYYSQIVNDFQKGDIAEGYSVSREKKESFPLTVTSAQKNPTAFYLCASSRLDDETQYFGPGTRLLVL.

The chain links TRBV4-1 to TRBJ1-2; D remains ambiguous. Germline CDR1 is MGHRA and CDR2 is YSYEKL. V was cut by 0 bases and J by 7 bases, with 15 bases left in between. CDR3 length equals 15 residues. CDR3 nucleotides: TGCGCCAGCAGCCAAGAACTTGCACCCCGGGGTGGCTACACCTTC. Amino acids: CASSQELAPRGGYTF.

About this clone: A read error may account for a junction end that differs from germline. The J gene is TRBJ2-2, the V gene TRBV7-7; 8 bases match TRBD2. The length of the CDR3 is 17 residues. Germline V gives CDR1 SSHAT, CDR2 FNYEAQ (reference sequence). In DNA, the CDR3 is TGTGCTAGCAGCTTAGCGGGAAATAGGGGAAACACCGGGGAGCTGTTTTTT. This encodes CASSLAGNRGNTGELFF.

The V gene is TRBV21-1, the J gene TRBJ2-2; the table assigns TRBD1, which was not confirmed against the DNA. TRBV21-1 is a pseudogene. CDR3 length equals 15 residues. CDR3 sequence: CASSKRTGNTGELFF. In DNA, the CDR3 is TGTGCCAGCAGCAAAAGGACAGGGAACACCGGGGAGCTGTTTTTT.

The chain carries TRBV7-9 and TRBJ2-3; D gene ambiguous. Deletions cut 5 bases from V and 2 bases from J, with 11 bases between. Germline lookup yields CDR1 SEHNR and CDR2 FQNEAQ (reference sequence). The CDR3 runs 14 residues. The CDR3 sequence: CASSPRADTDTQYF. In nucleotides, the CDR3 is TGTGCCAGCAGCCCCCGGGCAGACACAGATACGCAGTATTTT.

At least ten counts were recorded for this clone. This chain uses TRBV12-5 with TRBJ1-5; a possible D gene is TRBD1 (6 bases). This CDR3 contains 16 residues. Trimming pared 2 bases from V and 5 bases from J, leaving 16 bases between. The germline gives CDR1 LGHNT, CDR2 FRNRAP. In nucleotides, the CDR3 is TGTGCTAGTGGTTTGACCACAGGGTTTGGCGATCAGCCCCAGCATTTT. This sequence encodes CASGLTTGFGDQPQHF.

The chain joins TRBV9 to TRBJ2-7; TRBD2 aligns across 7 bases. The germline V gene encodes CDR1 SGDLS and CDR2 YYNGEE. This CDR3 region has 15 residues. The ends lost 0 bases at V and 4 bases at J; junction bases unmatched: 7. Written as DNA, the CDR3 is TGTGCCAGCAGCGTAGGTCCACTAGCGCAGTACGAGCAGTACTTC. Translated, it gives CASSVGPLAQYEQYF.

V and J are TRBV30 and TRBJ2-7, with D tentatively TRBD2 (5 bases). Germline lookup yields CDR1 GTSNPN and CDR2 SVGIG (reference sequence). The V gene lost 0 bases and the J gene lost 0 bases, with 15 bases spanning the gap. CDR3 length: 16 residues. This CDR3 is CAWSVRFGAGSYEQYF. The CDR3 nucleotides read TGTGCCTGGAGTGTACGCTTCGGCGCGGGCTCCTACGAGCAGTACTTC.

This CDR3 is CASSLEGFLSGYTF. DNA of the CDR3: TGTGCCAGCAGCTTAGAAGGGTTCCTCAGTGGCTACACCTTC. V is TRBV7-9 and J is TRBJ1-2; no firm D call. Germline V lookup: CDR1 SEHNR, CDR2 FQNEAQ (reference sequence). The CDR3 contains 14 residues. The V end was cut by 1 base, the J end by 7 bases, with 13 bases between.

The chain joins TRBV5-8 to TRBJ1-6; TRBD1 matches at 10 bases. Per the germline V gene, CDR1 is SGHTS and CDR2 is YDEGEE. CDR3 length equals 16 residues. V shed 4 bases and J 3 bases; nucleotides not matched to a gene: 4. Here the CDR3 reads CASSRDRGLYNSPLHF. DNA of the CDR3: TGTGCCAGCAGCCGTGACAGGGGGCTCTATAATTCACCCCTCCACTTT.